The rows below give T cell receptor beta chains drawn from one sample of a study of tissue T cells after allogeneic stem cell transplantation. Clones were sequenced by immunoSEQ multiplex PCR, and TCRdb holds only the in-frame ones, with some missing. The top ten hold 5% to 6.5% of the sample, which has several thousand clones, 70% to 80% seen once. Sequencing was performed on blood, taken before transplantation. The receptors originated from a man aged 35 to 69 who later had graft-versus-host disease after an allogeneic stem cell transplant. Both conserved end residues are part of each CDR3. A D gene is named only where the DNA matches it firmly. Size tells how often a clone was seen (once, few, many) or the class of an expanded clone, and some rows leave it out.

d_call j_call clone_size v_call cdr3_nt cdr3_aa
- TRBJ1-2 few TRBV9 TGTGCCAGCAGCGTAGGGGGCCCTGGAGGCTATGGCTACACCTTC CASSVGGPGGYGYTF
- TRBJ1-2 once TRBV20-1 TGCAGTGCTAGTCGAAGCTATGGCTACACCTTC CSASRSYGYTF
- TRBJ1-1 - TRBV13 TGTGCCAGCAGATTAACCGACACTGAAGCTTTCTTT CASRLTDTEAFF
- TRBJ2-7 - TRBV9 TGTGCCAGCAGCGTAGGCTCCCCGTACGAGCAGTACTTC CASSVGSPYEQYF
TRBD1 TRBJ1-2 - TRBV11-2 TGTGCCAGCAGCTTAGGTCCGACAGGGGCTAACTATGGCTACACCTTC CASSLGPTGANYGYTF
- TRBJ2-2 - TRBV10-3 TGTGCCATCAGTGAGAGAGGGTCCCCAACCGGGGAGCTGTTTTTT CAISERGSPTGELFF
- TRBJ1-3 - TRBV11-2 TGTGCCAGCAGCCCCAGTGGAAACACCATATATTTT CASSPSGNTIYF
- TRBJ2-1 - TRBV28 TGTGCCAGCCTCGGGAGCCTATACAATGAGCAGTTCTTC CASLGSLYNEQFF
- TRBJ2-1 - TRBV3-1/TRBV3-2 TGTGCCAGCAGCCAAGATGGTGCGTGGGGGACTCTCAATGAGCAGTTCTTC CASSQDGAWGTLNEQFF
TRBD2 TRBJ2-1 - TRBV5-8 TGTGCCAGCAGCTTGGAGGGGACTAGCGGGGGCTATGTGAATGAGCAGTTCTTC CASSLEGTSGGYVNEQFF
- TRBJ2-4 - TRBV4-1 TGCGCCAGCAGCCAAGAAGCGACGCTAGCCAAAAACATTCAGTACTTC CASSQEATLAKNIQYF
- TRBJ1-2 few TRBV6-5 TGTGCCAGCAGCGTGGGGGGGGCGACGATCTATGGCTACACCTTC CASSVGGATIYGYTF
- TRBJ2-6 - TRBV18 TGTGCCAGCTCGGGGGACTCTGGGGCCAACGTCCTGACTTTC CASSGDSGANVLTF
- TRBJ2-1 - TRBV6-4 TGTGCCAGCAGTGAAGCCCACGGCTTCAATGAGCAGTTCTTC CASSEAHGFNEQFF
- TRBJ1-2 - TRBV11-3 TGTGCCAGCGGGGGGCCCAACAACTATGGCTACACCTTC CASGGPNNYGYTF
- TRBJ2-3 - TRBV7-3 TGTGCCAGCTCTGGGAGAGCGGCTAGCACAGATACGCAGTATTTT CASSGRAASTDTQYF
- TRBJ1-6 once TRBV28 TGTGCCAGCAGACAGGATTCACCCCTCCACTTT CASRQDSPLHF
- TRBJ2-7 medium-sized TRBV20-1 TGCAGTGCTAGCGGCAGCTACGAGCAGTACTTC CSASGSYEQYF
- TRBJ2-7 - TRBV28 TGTGCCAGCAGTTTTCAGAACGAGCAGTACTTC CASSFQNEQYF
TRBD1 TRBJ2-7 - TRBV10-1 TGCGCCAGCAGGCTAGTGGGACAGGGAGGGTTTTGGCAGTACTTC CASRLVGQGGFWQYF
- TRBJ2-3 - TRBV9 TGTGCCAGCAGCACAGGGGATACGCAGTATTTT CASSTGDTQYF
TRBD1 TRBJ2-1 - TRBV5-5 TGTGCCAGCAGCGGACAGGGGGACGATGAGCAGTTCTTC CASSGQGDDEQFF
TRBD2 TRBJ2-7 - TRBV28 TGTGCCAGCAGTTTTCCCCCGGACAGCATAGCGGGAGGGAGCTCCTACGAGCAGTACTTC CASSFPPDSIAGGSSYEQYF
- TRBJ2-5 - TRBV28 TGTGCCAGCAGTTTAGTGACAGTGCAAGAGACCCAGTACTTC CASSLVTVQETQYF
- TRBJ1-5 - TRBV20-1 TGCAGTGCTAGTCCGGGGGTGGGGAATCAGCCCCAGCATTTT CSASPGVGNQPQHF
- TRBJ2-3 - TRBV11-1 TGTGCCAGTCGGGACCTCACAGATACGCAGTATTTT CASRDLTDTQYF